The present entry profiles one TCR beta chain with its context. Its antigen is unidentified. This CDR3 contains 14 residues. V was clipped by 0 bases and J by 2 bases, with 7 bases between them. From germline, CDR1 is DFQATT and CDR2 SNEGSKA (reference sequence). This entry is derived from a study of response to subunit inactivated influenza vaccine. Study outcomes and limitations: The authors put forward the suggestion that each seasonal influenza vaccination may bring in only a limited number of new T cells.

TCRdb recomputed calls from the RT-PCR reads with MiXCR, one row per CDR3 protein. The sample consists of about 580,000 distinct CDR3 sequences, 14% of them appearing once. This TCR derives from a man aged 50 to 59 who received an inactivated influenza vaccine. The rearrangement uses TRBV20-1 and TRBJ2-2, with D uncertain. Here the sequenced sample was PBMCs from blood, taken 11 to 12 days after vaccination. CDR3 protein: CSARDPINTGELFF. CDR3 DNA sequence: TGCAGTGCTAGAGACCCAATTAACACCGGGGAGCTGTTTTTT.